One and the same sample provided the 23 T cell receptor beta chains below, sequenced in a study of neurological immune-mediated disorders. TCRdb analysed the 5' RACE reads with MiXCR anew, one entry per CDR3 protein. The sample yields roughly 45,000 distinct CDR3 sequences, approximately 2.8% seen once. The sample comprised PBMCs. These receptor sequences come from a woman in her fifties or sixties with multiple sclerosis.

The table lists this clonotype with many counts. The chain links TRBV5-5 to TRBJ1-5; 11 bases line up with TRBD1. The CDR3 is made up of 17 amino acids. V trimming: 3 bases; J trimming: 2 bases; junction bases outside the gene matches: 7. CDR1 is SGHKS and CDR2 is YYEKEE in the germline V gene (reference sequence). CDR3 coding DNA: TGTGCCAGCAGCTGGGGACAGGGGGTGAGCGGCAATCAGCCCCAGCATTTT. Its protein product is CASSWGQGVSGNQPQHF.

In this sample, this clonotype turned up many times. This chain uses TRBV7-6 with TRBJ2-7; D remains unclear. Trimming took 5 bases from V and 4 from J, leaving 12 bases between them. Germline assignment: CDR1 SGHVS and CDR2 FNYEAQ. The CDR3 length is 13 residues. In DNA, the CDR3 is TGTGCCAGCAGCCCCGAAGAAGGTTACGAGCAGTACGTC. It is translated as CASSPEEGYEQYV.

Many counts were recorded for this clonotype. The chain has TRBV7-2 and TRBJ2-7, with D tentatively TRBD1 or TRBD2 (7 bases each). This CDR3 comprises 13 residues. Per the germline V gene, CDR1 is SGHTA and CDR2 is FQGNSA. With 5 bases removed from V and 5 bases from J, the gap between germline ends came to 13 bases. As DNA, the CDR3 is TGTGCCAGCAGCAGACAGGGAGGGGACGAGCAGTACGTC. The encoded protein is CASSRQGGDEQYV.

This clonotype was counted many times. The rearrangement links TRBV3-1 to TRBJ1-3, with unresolved D. V shed 2 bases and J shed 0 bases, with 8 bases lying between them. Germline lookup yields CDR1 LGHDT and CDR2 YNNKEL (reference sequence). The CDR3 is made up of 15 amino acids. The DNA of the CDR3 is TGTGCCAGCAGCCAACAGGACCTCTCTGGAAACACCATATATTTT. It codes for CASSQQDLSGNTIYF.

This clonotype was counted at least ten times. The chain combines TRBV27 with TRBJ2-1; TRBD2 agrees at 14 bases. The V segment lost 7 bases and the J segment 8 bases; nucleotides outside the gene matches: 10. This CDR3 comprises 16 residues. In germline, CDR1 is MNHEY, CDR2 SMNVEV (reference sequence). The CDR3 protein is CASNRLAGGQRDEQFF. Written as DNA, the CDR3 is TGTGCCAGCAATCGACTAGCGGGGGGGCAGAGGGATGAGCAGTTCTTC.

This clonotype was observed many times. The chain has TRBV5-8 and TRBJ2-5; 11 bases fit TRBD2. The CDR3 spans 15 residues. V lost 2 bases and J lost 5; bases outside the gene matches: 5. Germline lookup yields CDR1 SGHTS and CDR2 YDEGEE. CDR3 sequence reads: CASSFSGGATETQYF. The DNA of the CDR3 is TGTGCCAGCAGCTTTAGCGGGGGGGCCACGGAGACCCAGTACTTC.

The sample holds many counts of this clonotype. This rearrangement joins TRBV2 to TRBJ2-3; D is perhaps TRBD2 (6 bases). Germline V gene sequence: CDR1 SNHLY, CDR2 FYNNEI. The CDR3 consists of 13 residues. Deletions cut 10 bases from V and 1 base from J, with 12 bases between. The CDR3 nucleotides are TGTGCCACCAAGGGGACTCGCACAGATACGCAGTATTTT. This translates into CATKGTRTDTQYF. Supplemented by reference TRBV2 and TRBJ2-3, the full variable domain reads EPEVTQTPSHQVTQMGQEVILRCVPISNHLYFYWYRQILGQKVEFLVSFYNNEISEKSEIFDDQFSVERPDGSNFTLKIRSTKLEDSAMYFCATKGTRTDTQYFGPGTRLTVL.

There are many counts of this clonotype. The chain is built from TRBV9 and TRBJ2-7, with TRBD2 identical over 12 bases. In germline, CDR1 is SGDLS, CDR2 YYNGEE. Trimming took 5 bases from V and 3 from J; bases not matched to a gene: 9. The CDR3 totals 16 residues. The CDR3 here is CASRGLAGRYLYEQYF. For the CDR3, the DNA is TGTGCCAGCAGAGGACTAGCGGGAAGATATCTCTACGAGCAGTACTTC.

The table lists this clonotype with many counts. The chain has TRBV5-1 and TRBJ1-4; 10 positions agree with TRBD1. The germline CDR1 and CDR2 sequences are SGHRS and YFSETQ. This CDR3 contains 17 residues. V lost 0 bases to trimming and J lost 10 bases; unmatched junction nucleotides: 12. This CDR3 is CASSLEPTGTGVGKLFF. The CDR3, as DNA: TGCGCCAGCAGCTTGGAACCCACCGGGACAGGGGTTGGAAAACTGTTTTTT.

The sample holds many counts of this clonotype. The CDR3 reads CASSAGLAATDTQYF. The CDR3 DNA sequence: TGTGCCAGCAGTGCGGGACTAGCGGCCACAGATACGCAGTATTTT. The chain is built from TRBV6-1 and TRBJ2-3; 11 nucleotides line up with TRBD2. In germline, CDR1 is MNHNS, CDR2 SASEGT. V shed 4 bases and J 2 bases; nucleotides not matched to a gene: 2. The CDR3 extends over 15 amino acids.

This clonotype has ten or more counts. The J gene is TRBJ2-7, the V gene TRBV5-4, with D possibly being TRBD1 (5 bases). Trimming left V 0 bases short and J 4 bases short, with 14 bases between. The CDR3 spans 15 residues. CDR1 SGHNT and CDR2 YYREEE come from the germline V gene (reference sequence). The CDR3 region has the DNA TGTGCCAGCAGCTTGGCCGTTGGGGCTGTGTACGAGCAGTACTTC. It is translated as CASSLAVGAVYEQYF.

This clonotype was observed at least ten times. An end of the junction does not agree with germline; a read error may underlie this. V gene TRBV15 combines with J gene TRBJ1-5, with D tentatively TRBD1 (5 bases). CDR3 length: 17 amino acids. CDR1 is LNHNV and CDR2 is YYDKDF in the germline V gene (reference sequence). CDR3 in amino acids: CVTSRDFATAYNQPQHF. The DNA of the CDR3 is TGTGTCACCAGCAGAGATTTCGCGACAGCCTACAATCAGCCCCAGCATTTT.

Ten or more counts support this clonotype. A much larger clone lies one base from this, so it may be a read error. V gene TRBV5-8 combines with J gene TRBJ2-6, with D tentatively TRBD1 (5 bases). Germline CDR1 is SGHTS and CDR2 is YDEGEE. The CDR3 loop spans 16 amino acids. The CDR3, as DNA: TGTGCCAGCAGCTTGGTCGTGGGCTCTGGGGCCAAAGTCCTGACTTTC. It specifies CASSLVVGSGAKVLTF. Complete variable domain (other parts from reference TRBV5-8 and TRBJ2-6): EAGVTQSPTHLIKTRGQQATLRCSPISGHTSVYWYQQALGLGLQFLLWYDEGEERNRGNFPPRFSGRQFPNYSSELNVNALELEDSALYLCASSLVVGSGAKVLTFGAGSRLTVL.

The rearrangement joins TRBV28 to TRBJ2-2, with TRBD1 as a possible D gene (5 bases). The CDR3 is 15 residues long. The V end was cut by 3 bases, the J end by 3 bases, with 11 bases between. CDR1 MDHEN and CDR2 SYDVKM come from the germline V gene. In DNA form, the CDR3 reads TGTGCCAGCAGTTTGATAACAGGCCACACCGGGGAGCTGTTTTTT. Translating gives CASSLITGHTGELFF.

This clonotype was seen ten or more times. The chain carries TRBV5-8 and TRBJ1-5; D might be TRBD1 (5 bases). Per the germline V gene, CDR1 is SGHTS and CDR2 is YDEGEE. The ends were cut back, 5 bases at V and 2 bases at J, with 14 bases in the middle. The CDR3 is 15 residues long. The CDR3 region has the DNA TGTGCCAGCAGTTATGACGGGGGAGGCAATCAGCCCCAGCATTTT. Protein product: CASSYDGGGNQPQHF. Variable domain in full (rest from reference TRBV5-8 and TRBJ1-5): EAGVTQSPTHLIKTRGQQATLRCSPISGHTSVYWYQQALGLGLQFLLWYDEGEERNRGNFPPRFSGRQFPNYSSELNVNALELEDSALYLCASSYDGGGNQPQHFGDGTRLSIL.

In its sample, this clonotype was seen many times. The DNA of the CDR3 is TGCGCCAGCAGCCCCGGGACCAGGGGCACTGAAGCTTTCTTT. This encodes CASSPGTRGTEAFF. The chain employs TRBV5-1 and TRBJ1-1; D might be TRBD1 (6 bases). V lost 4 bases and J 4 bases, leaving 14 bases between the germline ends. The CDR3 consists of 14 residues. Germline V lookup: CDR1 SGHRS, CDR2 YFSETQ.

This clonotype was picked up many times. Here the CDR3 reads CSAREWPERGDEQFF. The CDR3 region has the DNA TGCAGTGCTAGAGAGTGGCCCGAAAGGGGGGATGAGCAGTTCTTC. V and J are TRBV20-1 and TRBJ2-1; either TRBD1 or TRBD2 may fit D (6 bases each). Germline assignment: CDR1 DFQATT and CDR2 SNEGSKA (reference sequence). This CDR3 region has 15 residues. Between the trimmed V and J ends, which lost 0 bases and 8 bases, there was a span of 17 bases.

Many counts were recorded for this clonotype. CDR3 nucleotide sequence: TGTGCCAGCAGTGCCGGGACAGGGGATAGCAATCAGCCCCAGCATTTT. This translates into CASSAGTGDSNQPQHF. V is TRBV6-6 and J is TRBJ1-5, with TRBD1 identical over 10 bases. CDR1 is MNHNY, CDR2 SVGAGI, per germline (reference sequence). V lost 5 bases to trimming and J lost 0 bases; unmatched junction nucleotides: 4. This CDR3 contains 16 residues.

This clonotype appeared many times. The chain carries TRBV5-6 and TRBJ2-3; TRBD1 is a possible D gene (5 bases). This CDR3 region has 17 residues. The V end was cut by 5 bases, the J end by 2 bases, with 21 bases between. Germline V lookup: CDR1 SGHDT, CDR2 YYEEEE. The CDR3 nucleotides read TGTGCCAGCAGTTTCCGGAGTGGTTTAGGGGTCACAGATACGCAGTATTTT. Its protein product is CASSFRSGLGVTDTQYF.

With regard to this clonotype: A read error may account for a junction end that differs from germline. This sequence joins TRBV29-1 and TRBJ2-5; the D gene is possibly TRBD1 (6 bases). Germline V gene lookup returns CDR1 SQVTM and CDR2 ANQGSEA. The CDR3 has 11 residues. The CDR3 coding sequence is TGCAGCGTTGACGCGAGCACAGGGTTGGGGTTC. This gives the protein CSVDASTGLGF.

This clonotype appeared many times. The V and J genes are TRBV20-1 and TRBJ1-5; D gene uncertain. Germline values: CDR1 DFQATT, CDR2 SNEGSKA (reference sequence). V lost 6 bases to trimming and J lost 3 bases, with 12 bases between them. This CDR3 comprises 13 residues. This CDR3 reads CSAAFLSNQPQHF. Here the CDR3 DNA reads TGCAGTGCGGCGTTTTTGTCCAATCAGCCCCAGCATTTT.

This clonotype was counted ten times or more. This chain links TRBV9 with TRBJ2-1, with 8 bases identical to TRBD2. This CDR3 has 15 amino acids. Trimming at V came to 4 bases and at J to 10 bases, leaving 13 bases not matched to a gene. CDR1 is SGDLS and CDR2 is YYNGEE in the germline V gene. The CDR3 nucleotides read TGTGCCAGCAGCAACCAAGCGGGGGTATCCGGGGAGCAGTTCTTC. Encoded protein: CASSNQAGVSGEQFF.

This clonotype was seen many times. This chain joins TRBV3-1 and TRBJ1-2; D is unclear. The CDR3 is made up of 16 amino acids. The V end lost 2 bases, the J end lost 4 bases, and 17 bases lay between the germline ends. CDR1 and CDR2 (germline): LGHDT, YNNKEL (reference sequence). CDR3 in DNA: TGTGCCAGCAGCCAACCGTACAAGGCCCCCCGCTATGGCTACACCTTC. Protein sequence: CASSQPYKAPRYGYTF.